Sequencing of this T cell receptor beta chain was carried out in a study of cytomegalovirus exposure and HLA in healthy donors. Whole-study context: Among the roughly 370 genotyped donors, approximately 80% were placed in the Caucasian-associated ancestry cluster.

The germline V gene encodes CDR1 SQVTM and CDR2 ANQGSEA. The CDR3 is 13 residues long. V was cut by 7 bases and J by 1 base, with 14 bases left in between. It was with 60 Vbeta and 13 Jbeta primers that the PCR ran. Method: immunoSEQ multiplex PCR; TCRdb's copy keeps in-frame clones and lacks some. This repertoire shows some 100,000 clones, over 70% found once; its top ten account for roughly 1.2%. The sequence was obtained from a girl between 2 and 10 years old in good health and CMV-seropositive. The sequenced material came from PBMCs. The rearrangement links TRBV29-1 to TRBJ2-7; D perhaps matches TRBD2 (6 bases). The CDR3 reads CSGAGLESYEQYF. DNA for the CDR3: TGCAGCGGTGCGGGGCTGGAATCCTACGAGCAGTACTTC.